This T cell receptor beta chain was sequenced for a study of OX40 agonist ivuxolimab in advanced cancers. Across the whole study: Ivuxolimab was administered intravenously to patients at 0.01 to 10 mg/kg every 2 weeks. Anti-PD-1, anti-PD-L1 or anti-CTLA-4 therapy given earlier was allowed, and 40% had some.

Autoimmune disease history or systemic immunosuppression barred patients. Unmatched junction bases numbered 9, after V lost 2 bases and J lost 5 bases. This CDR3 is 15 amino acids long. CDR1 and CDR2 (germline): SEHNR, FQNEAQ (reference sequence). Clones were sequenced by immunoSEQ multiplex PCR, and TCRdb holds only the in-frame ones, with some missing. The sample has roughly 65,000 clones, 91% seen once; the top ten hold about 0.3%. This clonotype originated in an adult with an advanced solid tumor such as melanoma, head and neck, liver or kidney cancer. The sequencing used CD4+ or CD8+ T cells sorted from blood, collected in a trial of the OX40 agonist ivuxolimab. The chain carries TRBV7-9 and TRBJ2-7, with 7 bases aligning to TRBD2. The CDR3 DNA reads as TGTGCCAGCAGCTTACGTCTCAACGGGAGGAACGAGCAGTACTTC. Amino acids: CASSLRLNGRNEQYF.